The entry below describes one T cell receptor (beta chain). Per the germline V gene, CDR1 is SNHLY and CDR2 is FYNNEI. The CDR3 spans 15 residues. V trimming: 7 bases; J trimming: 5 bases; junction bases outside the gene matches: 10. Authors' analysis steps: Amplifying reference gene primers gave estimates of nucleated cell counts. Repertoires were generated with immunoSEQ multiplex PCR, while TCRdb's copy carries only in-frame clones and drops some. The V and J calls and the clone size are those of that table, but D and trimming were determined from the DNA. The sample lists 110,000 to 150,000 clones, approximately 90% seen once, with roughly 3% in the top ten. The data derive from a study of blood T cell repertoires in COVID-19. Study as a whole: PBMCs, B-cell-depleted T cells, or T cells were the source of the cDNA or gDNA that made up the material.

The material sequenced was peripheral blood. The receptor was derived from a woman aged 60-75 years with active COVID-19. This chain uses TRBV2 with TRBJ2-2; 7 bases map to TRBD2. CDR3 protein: CASTKDPGGTGELFF. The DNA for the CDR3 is TGTGCCAGCACCAAGGACCCCGGGGGGACCGGGGAGCTGTTTTTT.